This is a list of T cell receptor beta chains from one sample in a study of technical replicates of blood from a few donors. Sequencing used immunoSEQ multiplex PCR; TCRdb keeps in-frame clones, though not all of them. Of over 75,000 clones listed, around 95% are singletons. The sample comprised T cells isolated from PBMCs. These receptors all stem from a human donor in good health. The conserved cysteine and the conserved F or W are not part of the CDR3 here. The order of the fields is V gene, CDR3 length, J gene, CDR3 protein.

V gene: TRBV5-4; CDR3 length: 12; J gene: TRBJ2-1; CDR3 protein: ASSSNSRINEQF
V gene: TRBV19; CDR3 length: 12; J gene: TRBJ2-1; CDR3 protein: ASSIATGFTEQF
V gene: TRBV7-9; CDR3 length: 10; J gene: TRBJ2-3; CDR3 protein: ASSLGADTQY
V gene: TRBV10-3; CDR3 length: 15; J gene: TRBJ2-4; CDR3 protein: AISESSDSGKKNIQY
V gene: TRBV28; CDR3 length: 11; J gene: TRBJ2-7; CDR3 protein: ATGTGGMNEQY
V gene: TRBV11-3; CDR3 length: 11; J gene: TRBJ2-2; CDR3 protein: ASSLSLTGELF
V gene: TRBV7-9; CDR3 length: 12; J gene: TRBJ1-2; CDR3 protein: ASSPGQGKDGYT
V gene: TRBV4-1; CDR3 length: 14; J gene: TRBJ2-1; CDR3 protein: ASSQERRGGRYEQF
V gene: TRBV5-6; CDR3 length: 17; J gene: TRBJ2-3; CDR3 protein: ASSVPSAGGLQHRDTQY
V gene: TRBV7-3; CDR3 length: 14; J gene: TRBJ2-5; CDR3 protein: AGKPKVPRGQETQY
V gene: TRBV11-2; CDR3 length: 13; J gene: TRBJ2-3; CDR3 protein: ASRSIAGGLDTQY
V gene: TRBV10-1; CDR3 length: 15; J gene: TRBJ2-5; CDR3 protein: ASISRISGRYQETQY
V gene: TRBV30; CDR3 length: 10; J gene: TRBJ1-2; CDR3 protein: AWSVADYGYT
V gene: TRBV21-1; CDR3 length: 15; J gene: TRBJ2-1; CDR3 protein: ASSPRRTDYMYNEQF
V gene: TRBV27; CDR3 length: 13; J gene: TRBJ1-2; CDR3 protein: ASSPGTGYTYGYT
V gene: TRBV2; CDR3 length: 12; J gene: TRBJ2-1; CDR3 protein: ASRGGSSYNEQF
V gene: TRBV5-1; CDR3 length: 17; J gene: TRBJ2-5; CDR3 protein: ASSLSRRGASGGLETQY
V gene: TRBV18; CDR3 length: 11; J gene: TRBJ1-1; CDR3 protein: ASLGPWADEAF
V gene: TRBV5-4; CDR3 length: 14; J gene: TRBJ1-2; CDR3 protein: ASSLYNRGGDYGYT
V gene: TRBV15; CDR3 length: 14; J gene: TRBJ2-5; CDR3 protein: ATSRDLDRGRETQY
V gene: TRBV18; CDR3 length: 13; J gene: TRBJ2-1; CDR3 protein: ASSLGLAGANEQF
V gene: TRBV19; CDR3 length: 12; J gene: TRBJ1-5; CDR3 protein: ASSTGGSGQPQH
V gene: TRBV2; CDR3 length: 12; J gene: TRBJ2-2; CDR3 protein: ASRTTSGTGELF
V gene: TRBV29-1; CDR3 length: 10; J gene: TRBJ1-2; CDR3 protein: SVWGQVYGYT
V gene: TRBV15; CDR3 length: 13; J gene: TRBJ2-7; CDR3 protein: ATSSGTSGGIGQY
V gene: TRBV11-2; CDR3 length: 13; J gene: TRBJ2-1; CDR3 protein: ASSRTEESYNEQF
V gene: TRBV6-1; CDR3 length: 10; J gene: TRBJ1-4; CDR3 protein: ASSDLYEKLF
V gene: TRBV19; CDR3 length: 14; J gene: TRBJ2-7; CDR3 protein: ASSISIIRTSGSSH
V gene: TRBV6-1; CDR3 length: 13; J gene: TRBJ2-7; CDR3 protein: ASSESPRVSYEQY
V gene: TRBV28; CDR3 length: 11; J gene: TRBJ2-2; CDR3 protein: ASRTSGDRELF
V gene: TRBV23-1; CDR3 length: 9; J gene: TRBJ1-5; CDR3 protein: ASPRVQPQH
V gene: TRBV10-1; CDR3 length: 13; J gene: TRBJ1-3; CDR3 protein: ASKIQGASGNTIY